This T cell receptor (beta chain) was sequenced in a study of cytomegalovirus exposure and HLA in healthy donors. Study outcomes and limitations: Researchers counted about 150 TCR beta chains as cytomegalovirus-associated. The authors considered a cluster of highly shared sequence variants likely to be a sequencing artifact.

On this clone itself: Its antigen is as yet unknown.

Germline V lookup: CDR1 MDHEN, CDR2 SYDVKM. V gave up 7 bases and J gave up 8 bases; unmatched junction bases: 11. The CDR3 is 14 amino acids. At sampling all donors were nominally healthy, likely with unrecorded immune exposures. The PCR made use of 60 Vbeta and 13 Jbeta primers. How the authors handled the data: Among the unique TCR beta chains that a later analysis counted, 70 million to 85 million in all, 10 million to 14 million were shared. The method was immunoSEQ multiplex PCR; TCRdb's version includes in-frame clones alone and lacks a portion of them. That table supplies the V and J calls and clone size; D and trimming were determined from the DNA. The sample lists about 130,000 clones; 65% to 70% were seen once.

Sequenced input: PBMCs. This TCR was sampled from a human donor in good health. The chain combines TRBV28 with TRBJ2-1, with 7 bases identical to TRBD1. Here the CDR3 DNA reads TGTGCCAGCAATCTGGACAGGCTAGGGGATGAGCAGTTCTTC. Its translation: CASNLDRLGDEQFF.